Each of the 22 T cell receptor beta chains below was sequenced from the same sample in a study of human thymus T cells (dated by TCRdb to 2019 to 2021). The thymus tissue came from surgical resects taken out during corrective cardiac surgery. Receptors were amplified or captured by the immunoSEQ multiplex PCR assay. TCRdb retrieved this table from immuneACCESS and kept in-frame rearrangements only. Not all clones are present; in checked studies, unresolved V genes account for under half, and no reason is known for the remainder. A total of 78,000 or so clones appear in this sample, around 96% of them only once. Of the sample, 0.025% to 0.04% falls within the top ten clones. The specimen sequenced was thymus tissue. All receptors come from a boy younger than two with a congenital heart defect but otherwise immunologically healthy.

The chain couples TRBV28 to TRBJ1-2; D gene unclear. With 2 bases removed from V and 6 bases from J, the gap between germline ends came to 16 bases. Looked up from germline, CDR1 is MDHEN and CDR2 is SYDVKM. CDR3 size: 15 residues. CDR3 protein: CASSLGPGPKDGYTF. For the CDR3, the DNA is TGTGCCAGCAGTTTAGGCCCCGGGCCTAAGGATGGCTACACCTTC.

This chain links TRBV5-6 with TRBJ1-4; 7 bases are shared with TRBD1. V shed 3 bases and J 7 bases; nucleotides not matched to a gene: 6. Per the germline V gene, CDR1 is SGHDT and CDR2 is YYEEEE. The CDR3 runs 14 residues. The CDR3 loop is CASSSGQSGEKLFF. CDR3 coding DNA: TGTGCCAGCAGCTCGGGACAGTCGGGTGAAAAACTGTTTTTT.

This clone was found once. The chain carries TRBV5-1 and TRBJ2-7; weak D call: TRBD2 (5 bases). The germline V and J ends were trimmed by 0 bases and 3 bases, with 13 bases remaining between them. Germline lookup yields CDR1 SGHRS and CDR2 YFSETQ. The CDR3 is 15 residues long. CDR3 loop: CASSLAQDSYYEQYF. CDR3 DNA sequence: TGCGCCAGCAGCTTGGCCCAGGACTCCTACTACGAGCAGTACTTC.

The chain carries TRBV15 and TRBJ2-7; D ambiguous. Germline V gives CDR1 LNHNV, CDR2 YYDKDF (reference sequence). Trimming took 0 bases from V and 7 from J, leaving 4 bases between them. This CDR3 has 11 amino acids. The CDR3 DNA follows: TGTGCCACCAGCAGAGATGGGGAGCAGTACTTC. It codes for CATSRDGEQYF.

V and J are TRBV28 and TRBJ1-5, with TRBD1 identical over 8 bases. Germline loops: CDR1 MDHEN, CDR2 SYDVKM. Unmatched junction bases numbered 8, after V lost 4 bases and J lost 0 bases. The CDR3 is 17 amino acids. CDR3 sequence reads: CASSWLQGVLSNQPQHF. The CDR3 nucleotides are TGTGCCAGCAGTTGGTTACAGGGGGTCCTTAGCAATCAGCCCCAGCATTTT.

The rearrangement joins TRBV4-3 to TRBJ2-3; 10 bases line up with TRBD1. This CDR3 is built from 18 residues. V gave up 4 bases and J gave up 4 bases; unmatched junction bases: 14. Germline V lookup: CDR1 LGHNA, CDR2 YSLEER. CDR3 coding DNA: TGCGCCAGCAGCCCTCGGACAGGGGGTGCCTGTTTGGCAGATACGCAGTATTTT. The encoded protein is CASSPRTGGACLADTQYF.

Here the CDR3 reads CASSEGTAADTQYF. In DNA, the CDR3 is TGTGCCAGCAGTGAAGGAACTGCGGCAGATACGCAGTATTTT. The chain has TRBV6-1 and TRBJ2-3, with D uncertain. CDR3 length: 14 amino acids. The V end was cut by 1 base, the J end by 4 bases, with 9 bases between. Germline lookup yields CDR1 MNHNS and CDR2 SASEGT.

The chain combines TRBV20-1 with TRBJ2-3; TRBD2 might be the D (6 bases). Trimming cost V 5 bases and J 8 bases, with 11 bases left between them. This CDR3 region has 11 residues. CDR1 is DFQATT and CDR2 is SNEGSKA in the germline V gene (reference sequence). The CDR3 reads CSADGGSTQYF. The CDR3 nucleotides are TGCAGTGCTGACGGGGGTAGTACGCAGTATTTT.

The V gene is TRBV7-2, the J gene TRBJ2-5; D unclear. The V end was cut by 4 bases, the J end by 1 base, with 10 bases between. The CDR3 contains 14 residues. From germline, CDR1 is SGHTA and CDR2 FQGNSA. The CDR3 DNA reads as TGTGCCAGCAGCTCCGCCCATTTCCAAGAGACCCAGTACTTC. Amino acids: CASSSAHFQETQYF.

Here the CDR3 DNA reads TGTGCCAGCTCACTCAACAGGGACCTGACCTACAATGAGCAGTTCTTC. This translates into CASSLNRDLTYNEQFF. This chain links TRBV18 with TRBJ2-1; maybe TRBD1 (6 bases). The V gene lost 4 bases and the J gene lost 2 bases, with 15 bases spanning the gap. The CDR3 runs 16 residues. Looked up from germline, CDR1 is KGHSH and CDR2 is LQKENI.

DNA of the CDR3: TGTGCCAGCAGCTTAAGGTTTACCGGGGAGCTGTTTTTT. Protein: CASSLRFTGELFF. The gene calls are TRBV11-2 and TRBJ2-2; D is undetermined. This CDR3 spans 13 amino acids. In germline, CDR1 is SGHAT, CDR2 FQNNGV. Deletions cut 2 bases from V and 5 bases from J, with 6 bases between.

V is TRBV14 and J is TRBJ2-1; TRBD2 agrees at 10 bases. CDR3 size: 16 residues. Trimming at V came to 1 base and at J to 5 bases, leaving 5 bases not matched to a gene. CDR1 is SGHDN, CDR2 FVKESK, per germline. CDR3 protein: CASSQGAGGPNNEQFF. CDR3 nucleotides: TGTGCCAGCAGCCAAGGAGCGGGAGGGCCGAACAATGAGCAGTTCTTC.

The chain is built from TRBV20-1 and TRBJ2-7, with no clear D. The germline CDR1 and CDR2 sequences are DFQATT and SNEGSKA (reference sequence). V lost 7 bases and J 2 bases, leaving 9 bases between the germline ends. This CDR3 is built from 11 residues. The CDR3 here is CSVTGAYEQYF. CDR3 coding DNA: TGCAGTGTCACGGGTGCCTACGAGCAGTACTTC.

V usage is TRBV5-1 and J usage is TRBJ2-7; the D call may be TRBD1 or TRBD2 (5 bases each). Germline loops: CDR1 SGHRS, CDR2 YFSETQ. The CDR3 is 13 amino acids. The V end lost 0 bases, the J end lost 5 bases, and 9 bases lay between the germline ends. This CDR3 reads CASSLGGGDEQYF. CDR3 DNA sequence: TGCGCCAGCAGCTTGGGTGGGGGAGACGAGCAGTACTTC.

The gene calls are TRBV5-1 and TRBJ2-4; 14 bases fit TRBD2. V gave up 3 bases and J gave up 6 bases; unmatched junction bases: 8. Germline V gene data show CDR1 as SGHRS and CDR2 as YFSETQ. The CDR3 runs 17 residues. CDR3 sequence (DNA): TGCGCCAGCAGCTGGGGACTAGCGGGAGAGAACGGAAACATTCAGTACTTC. This gives the protein CASSWGLAGENGNIQYF.

The chain carries TRBV28 and TRBJ2-7; no clear D. V was pared by 3 bases and J by 0 bases, with 12 bases between. Germline CDR1 MDHEN, CDR2 SYDVKM. The CDR3 is made up of 15 amino acids. As DNA, the CDR3 is TGTGCCAGCAGTTTTGGGCGGCCAGTCTCCTACGAGCAGTACTTC. The encoded protein is CASSFGRPVSYEQYF.

CDR3 coding DNA: TGTGCCAGCGCTAGCGGGACCACCTACGAGCAGTACTTC. Translation gives CASASGTTYEQYF. The chain joins TRBV11-3 to TRBJ2-7; 9 bases fit TRBD2. The CDR3 has 13 residues. CDR1 SGHNT and CDR2 YENEEA come from the germline V gene. With V trimmed by 8 bases and J by 2 bases, 4 bases remained unmatched.

The chain carries TRBV27 and TRBJ1-1, with D hard to call. Deletions cut 4 bases from V and 4 bases from J, with 10 bases between. CDR3 length: 13 amino acids. Germline V CDR1 and CDR2: MNHEY, SMNVEV (reference sequence). The CDR3 DNA sequence: TGTGCCAGCAGTTCCCGACCCTGCACTGAAGCTTTCTTT. This sequence encodes CASSSRPCTEAFF.

This chain uses TRBV27 with TRBJ1-5; 8 nucleotides align to TRBD1. In germline, CDR1 is MNHEY, CDR2 SMNVEV (reference sequence). This CDR3 comprises 15 residues. Trimming cost V 5 bases and J 3 bases; bases outside gene matches: 6. The chain's CDR3 is CASSGDRKSNQPQHF. CDR3 coding DNA: TGTGCCAGCAGTGGGGACAGGAAGTCCAATCAGCCCCAGCATTTT.

The chain is built from TRBV6-5 and TRBJ1-4; maybe TRBD1 (6 bases). The CDR3 has 16 amino acids. Per the germline V gene, CDR1 is MNHEY and CDR2 is SVGAGI. V was shortened by 0 bases and J by 2 bases, with 10 bases between the two germline ends. In nucleotides, the CDR3 is TGTGCCAGCAGTTACTCGGGGGCAGGGACTAATGAAAAACTGTTTTTT. It is translated as CASSYSGAGTNEKLFF.

The chain recombines TRBV27 with TRBJ2-4; the D is unclear. Per germline, CDR1 MNHEY and CDR2 SMNVEV (reference sequence). The CDR3 totals 15 residues. V shed 6 bases and J shed 1 base, with 13 bases lying between them. The DNA for the CDR3 is TGTGCCAGCAGCGGCAGTCCCCGGGCCAAAAACATTCAGTACTTC. Protein sequence: CASSGSPRAKNIQYF.

This sequence joins TRBV19 and TRBJ2-3; 9 nucleotides match TRBD2. Germline-derived CDR1 and CDR2 are LNHDA and SQIVND (reference sequence). The CDR3 covers 14 residues. V dropped 4 bases and J dropped 5; count of bases not matched to a gene: 4. The CDR3 DNA is TGTGCCAGTAGTACCGGGACTAGCCAAGATACGCAGTATTTT. This translates into CASSTGTSQDTQYF.